These 2 T cell receptor beta chains were all obtained from the same sample, sequenced in a study of T cells in Graves' hyperthyroidism and ophthalmopathy (dated by TCRdb to the late 2010s). Libraries came from multiplex PCR. Sequencing took place on an Illumina HiSeq 2000. TCR beta CDR3 regions were amplified from RNA transcripts. The first round of RT-PCR for the TCR CDR3 was performed with the HTBI primer set and the Qiagen OneStep RT-PCR kit. Starting from the raw public reads, TCRdb applied fastp trimming at Q25, assembled clones with MiXCR and retained in-frame beta chains. Rows with one shared CDR3 protein collapse into an entry with the most common genes and DNA. The sample table lists about 560,000 distinct CDR3 sequences, 16% of them with a count of one. The ten largest make up around 19% of the sample. Sequencing used blood. These receptor sequences come from a woman aged 18-30 years with Graves' hyperthyroidism.

This clonotype was observed at least ten times. The V call is TRBV4-1, the J call TRBJ2-5; D remains ambiguous. V shed 0 bases and J shed 10 bases, with 15 bases lying between them. Germline V lookup: CDR1 MGHRA, CDR2 YSYEKL. The CDR3 loop spans 14 amino acids. CDR3 sequence reads: CASSQDRRNWGQYF. The DNA for the CDR3 is TGCGCCAGCAGCCAAGATCGGCGTAATTGGGGCCAGTACTTC.

This clonotype was counted ten times or more. The chain carries TRBV12-3 or TRBV12-4 and TRBJ1-2; no reliable D call. This CDR3 spans 12 amino acids. Trimming cost V 10 bases and J 1 base, with 10 bases left between them. The CDR3 DNA follows: TGTGCCATCCTACGGGTTAACTATGGCTACACCTTC. Translated, it gives CAILRVNYGYTF.